This T cell receptor beta chain was identified during a study of shared clonotypes between healthy human individuals. About the study: Those who served as donors were a couple of women and three men between the ages of 18 and 49.

V gave up 2 bases and J gave up 9 bases; unmatched junction bases: 10. CDR1 is SGHNT and CDR2 is YYREEE in the germline V gene (reference sequence). The CDR3 is 15 amino acids. Here immunoSEQ multiplex PCR was the method, and the copy in TCRdb shows in-frame clones only, minus some. The sample has some 2.4 million clones; roughly 93% are singletons. Sequencing was carried out using naive CD4+ T cells from PBMCs. Specified subset: CD45RA+ positively selected. The chain combines TRBV5-4 with TRBJ2-1; TRBD2 aligns across 8 bases. This TCR was sampled from a young man in good health. Some clones in this sample may be carry-over from other donors' samples. The CDR3 reads CASSFRAGEFSEQFF. The CDR3 DNA reads as TGTGCCAGCAGCTTCCGAGCGGGAGAGTTTAGTGAGCAGTTCTTC.